The 11 T cell receptor beta chains in this list originate from one sample, sequenced in a study of HIV-infected patients and healthy controls. cDNA was made from approximately 0.55 ug RNA using alpha and beta constant primers. Each of the alpha and beta chains got its own library through chain-specific third strand synthesis with indices. TCRdb re-analysed the 5' RACE reads in MiXCR, keeping a single row per CDR3 protein. The sample lists under 15,000 distinct CDR3 sequences, about a tenth occurring once. The repertoire came from unfractionated whole blood and reflected all unsorted peripheral T cells. Input material: blood. These TCRs come from an adult in good health.

In its sample, this clonotype ranks as medium-sized. The rearrangement uses TRBV12-3 or TRBV12-4 and TRBJ1-4, with TRBD1 identical over 9 bases. The CDR3 has 15 residues. The ends lost 6 bases at V and 4 bases at J; junction bases unmatched: 6. CDR3 amino acids: CASRAGQGFNEKLFF. The CDR3 DNA is TGTGCCAGCAGGGCGGGACAGGGTTTTAATGAAAAACTGTTTTTT.

This clonotype showed up many times. This sequence joins TRBV18 and TRBJ1-1; TRBD1 aligns across 9 bases. CDR1 and CDR2 (germline): KGHSH, LQKENI. This CDR3 has 14 residues. V trimming: 5 bases; J trimming: 5 bases; junction bases outside the gene matches: 6. The CDR3 nucleotides read TGTGCCAGCTCAAGGGGACAGGGTGCGACTGAAGCTTTCTTT. It codes for CASSRGQGATEAFF.

This clonotype rates as medium-sized. The V gene is TRBV28, the J gene TRBJ1-4, with TRBD1 as a possible D gene (6 bases). The germline V gene has CDR1 MDHEN and CDR2 SYDVKM. The ends were cut back, 3 bases at V and 8 bases at J, with 19 bases in the middle. The CDR3 contains 16 residues. CDR3 sequence reads: CASSFSHRAMGEKLFF. The CDR3 DNA is TGTGCCAGCAGTTTTTCCCACAGGGCAATGGGGGAAAAACTGTTTTTT.

This clonotype was counted between two and nine times. This chain joins TRBV7-9 and TRBJ1-2; the D gene is possibly TRBD1 (5 bases). Germline CDR1 reads SEHNR; CDR2 reads FQNEAQ (reference sequence). V lost 2 bases and J 14 bases, leaving 15 bases between the germline ends. The CDR3 is 12 amino acids. CDR3 loop: CASSLLDGGKTF. Written as DNA, the CDR3 is TGTGCCAGCAGCTTACTCGATGGGGGGAAGACCTTC. Complete variable domain (other parts from reference TRBV7-9 and TRBJ1-2): DTGVSQNPRHKITKRGQNVTFRCDPISEHNRLYWYRQTLGQGPEFLTYFQNEAQLEKSRLLSDRFSAERPKGSFSTLEIQRTEQGDSAMYLCASSLLDGGKTFGSGTRLTVV.

There are many counts of this clonotype. V and J are TRBV12-3 or TRBV12-4 and TRBJ2-6; D remains unclear. CDR3 length: 13 residues. Trimming took 7 bases from V and 4 from J, leaving 8 bases between them. Here the CDR3 reads CASMVPGANVLTF. CDR3 in DNA: TGTGCCAGCATGGTACCCGGGGCCAACGTCCTGACTTTC.

This rearrangement joins TRBV5-1 to TRBJ2-3, with 7 nucleotides matching TRBD1. V dropped 4 bases and J dropped 2; count of bases not matched to a gene: 4. Germline values: CDR1 SGHRS, CDR2 YFSETQ. This CDR3 is 14 amino acids long. The DNA of the CDR3 is TGCGCCAGCAGCAAGACAGGGACCACAGATACGCAGTATTTT. Residues: CASSKTGTTDTQYF.

This clonotype is classed as medium-sized (0.01 to 0.1%). This rearrangement joins TRBV20-1 to TRBJ1-5, with 9 bases fitting TRBD1. CDR3 size: 15 residues. J gave up 5 bases and V 0 bases, and 5 bases lay outside the gene matches. CDR1 is DFQATT, CDR2 SNEGSKA, per germline (reference sequence). CDR3 bases: TGCAGTGCTAGAGATCCCGGACAGGGGTATCAGCCCCAGCATTTT. Amino acid sequence: CSARDPGQGYQPQHF.

This clonotype was seen repeatedly, ten times or more. The V and J genes are TRBV11-2 and TRBJ2-1; 11 bases fit TRBD2. Germline V lookup: CDR1 SGHAT, CDR2 FQNNGV. The J segment lost 9 bases and the V segment lost 5 bases, leaving 12 bases of the junction unmatched. CDR3 length: 16 residues. The CDR3 sequence: CASSPTTSGMSTEQFF. The CDR3 nucleotides are TGTGCCAGCAGCCCAACGACTAGCGGGATGTCCACTGAGCAGTTCTTC.

This clonotype was detected a few times. The genes are TRBV4-1 and TRBJ1-4; a possible D gene is TRBD1 (5 bases). The CDR3 covers 11 residues. The V gene's germline CDR1 is MGHRA and CDR2 YSYEKL. The germline V and J ends were trimmed by 3 bases and 14 bases, with 10 bases remaining between them. CDR3 amino acids: CASSQGGRLFF. CDR3 nucleotides: TGCGCCAGCAGCCAGGGGGGTAGGCTGTTTTTT.

This clonotype is judged medium-sized. This rearrangement joins TRBV28 to TRBJ2-2, with D possibly matching TRBD1 (8 bases). V dropped 6 bases and J dropped 3 bases, with 20 bases sitting between them. Germline V gene sequence: CDR1 MDHEN, CDR2 SYDVKM. The CDR3 is 17 amino acids. In nucleotides, the CDR3 is TGTGCCAGCAGCTTGGGAAGCGGGACAGGATACACCGGGGAGCTGTTTTTT. It translates to CASSLGSGTGYTGELFF.

In this sample, this clonotype is medium-sized (0.01 to 0.1%). The gene calls are TRBV20-1 and TRBJ2-7, with 8 bases that match TRBD1. Germline values: CDR1 DFQATT, CDR2 SNEGSKA (reference sequence). This CDR3 has 12 amino acids. Trimming at V came to 6 bases and at J to 4 bases, leaving 5 bases not matched to a gene. The CDR3 loop reads CSAGQGGYEQYF. Written as DNA, the CDR3 is TGCAGTGCCGGACAGGGTGGGTACGAGCAGTACTTC.